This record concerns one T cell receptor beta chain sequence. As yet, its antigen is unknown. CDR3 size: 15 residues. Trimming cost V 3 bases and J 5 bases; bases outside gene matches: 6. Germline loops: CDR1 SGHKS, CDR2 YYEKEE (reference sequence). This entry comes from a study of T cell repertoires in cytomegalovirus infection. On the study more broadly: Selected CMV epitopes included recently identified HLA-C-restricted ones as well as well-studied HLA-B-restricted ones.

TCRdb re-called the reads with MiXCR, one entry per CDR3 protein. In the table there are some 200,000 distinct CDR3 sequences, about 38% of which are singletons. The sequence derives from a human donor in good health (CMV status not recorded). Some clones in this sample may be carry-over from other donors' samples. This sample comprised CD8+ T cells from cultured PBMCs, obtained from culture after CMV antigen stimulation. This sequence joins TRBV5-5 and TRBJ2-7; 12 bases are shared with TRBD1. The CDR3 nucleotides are TGTGCCAGCAGCTGGGGGGGACAGGGGGCCGACGAGCAGTACTTC. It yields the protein CASSWGGQGADEQYF.